The rows below give T cell receptor beta chains drawn from one sample of a study of blood T cell repertoires in COVID-19. Some clones are missing from TCRdb's copy, which holds only in-frame ones; the method was immunoSEQ multiplex PCR. The repertoire includes 200,000 or so clones, around 89% of them detected once, and roughly 2.7% sits in the top ten. Source material: PBMCs or T cells enriched from blood (not recorded which). The receptors derive from a woman in her twenties or thirties who had recovered from COVID-19. Both conserved end residues are part of each CDR3. A D gene is named only where the DNA matches it firmly. Size is stated for part of the rows, as once, few or many counts, or as a class when the clone is expanded.

V gene	D gene	CDR3 length	clone size	J gene	CDR3 DNA	CDR3 protein
TRBV2	.	11	.	TRBJ1-2	TGTGCCATAGAACAGGGAAATGGCTACACCTTC	CAIEQGNGYTF
TRBV2	TRBD2	14	.	TRBJ2-1	TGTGCCAGCAGTGATGGAGCGGGGAGCAATGAGCAGTTCTTC	CASSDGAGSNEQFF
TRBV15	.	12	.	TRBJ1-5	TGTGCCACCAGCAAGACCGGGCAGCCCCAGCATTTT	CATSKTGQPQHF
TRBV15	.	14	.	TRBJ1-2	TGTGCCACCAGCACACGACGGGAAAGTTATGGCTACACCTTC	CATSTRRESYGYTF
TRBV5-1	TRBD1	13	once	TRBJ1-6	TGCGCCAGCAGCTCGGGACAGGCTTCACCCCTCCACTTT	CASSSGQASPLHF
TRBV4-3	.	13	.	TRBJ1-2	TGCGCCAGCAGCCATGGGGGCCACTATGGCTACACCTTC	CASSHGGHYGYTF
TRBV4-3	TRBD2	17	few	TRBJ2-3	TGCGCCAGCAGCCAAGATCCGGCTAGCGGGGGATCGGATACGCAGTATTTT	CASSQDPASGGSDTQYF
TRBV5-1	.	16	.	TRBJ2-7	TGCGCCAGCAGCTTGGCCAGGGACAAAGGGGGTGCCGAGCAGTACTTC	CASSLARDKGGAEQYF
TRBV10-3	.	16	once	TRBJ1-1	TGTGCCATCAGTGAGCCGGGGGGCCGAGGTCGGACTGAAGCTTTCTTT	CAISEPGGRGRTEAFF
TRBV7-6	.	14	.	TRBJ1-2	TGTGCCAGCAGCTTAGGTGGAGAAAACTATGGCTACACCTTC	CASSLGGENYGYTF
TRBV28	.	14	.	TRBJ1-1	TGTGCCAGCAGTTTTATTTTAGGGGGAGCTGAAGCTTTCTTT	CASSFILGGAEAFF
TRBV9	.	13	.	TRBJ2-2	TGTGCCAGCAGCAAACCCCTATCCGGGGAGCTGTTTTTT	CASSKPLSGELFF
TRBV18	.	16	.	TRBJ2-2	TGTGCCAGCTCCCCCGGAGCCGTAAAGAACACCGGGGAGCTGTTTTTT	CASSPGAVKNTGELFF
TRBV7-2	TRBD1	15	.	TRBJ1-4	TGTGCCAGCAGCTTCCGGACAGGGGCCAATGAAAAACTGTTTTTT	CASSFRTGANEKLFF
TRBV11-2	TRBD1	16	once	TRBJ2-7	TGTGCCAGCAGACACTGGACAGGGAAGAACTCCTACGAGCAGTACTTC	CASRHWTGKNSYEQYF
TRBV9	TRBD1	15	.	TRBJ1-5	TGTGCCAGCAGCGTAGCGGGGACAGGGCATCAGCCCCAGCATTTT	CASSVAGTGHQPQHF
TRBV3-1/TRBV3-2	.	17	.	TRBJ2-2	TGTGCCAGCAGCCAAGATTTGGCGGCCGCCGGGACCGGGGAGCTGTTTTTT	CASSQDLAAAGTGELFF
TRBV4-2	TRBD1	13	.	TRBJ1-1	TGTGCCAGCAGCCAAGCAGGGGGTGCTGAAGCTTTCTTT	CASSQAGGAEAFF
TRBV7-2	.	12	.	TRBJ2-7	TGTGCCAGCAGCTTACGAGGGAGCGAGCAGTACTTC	CASSLRGSEQYF
TRBV5-6	TRBD1	15	once	TRBJ2-2	TGTGCCAGCAGCCGGGGGACAGGGAGAACCGGGGAGCTGTTTTTT	CASSRGTGRTGELFF
TRBV6-5	.	14	.	TRBJ1-5	TGTGCCAGCAGAGCGGTCGGTAGCAATCAGCCCCAGCATTTT	CASRAVGSNQPQHF
TRBV4-1	.	15	.	TRBJ1-2	TGCGCCAGCAGCCAAGAGGACAACACGAACTATGGCTACACCTTC	CASSQEDNTNYGYTF
TRBV11-2	.	16	.	TRBJ1-6	TGTGCCAGCAGCTCGACGGGGAAGACCTATAATTCACCCCTCCACTTT	CASSSTGKTYNSPLHF
TRBV3-1/TRBV3-2	.	20	.	TRBJ1-6	TGTGCCAGCAGCCATTCCGAGGGGGGGACCTACGGGACCTATAATTCACCCCTCCACTTT	CASSHSEGGTYGTYNSPLHF
TRBV19	TRBD1	16	.	TRBJ2-1	TGTGCCAGTAGATACCTACCGACAGGGGATTACAATGAGCAGTTCTTC	CASRYLPTGDYNEQFF
TRBV7-2	.	14	.	TRBJ2-5	TGTGCCAGCAGCCTCGGGACACTTCAAGAGACCCAGTACTTC	CASSLGTLQETQYF
TRBV5-4	.	13	once	TRBJ1-6	TGTGCCAGCAGCAAGGAACAGAATTCACCCCTCCACTTT	CASSKEQNSPLHF
TRBV6-2/TRBV6-3	TRBD1	15	.	TRBJ1-2	TGTGCCAGCAGTTACTTACTTCAGGGGGCAGAGGGCTACACCTTC	CASSYLLQGAEGYTF
TRBV14	TRBD1	18	few	TRBJ2-1	TGTGCCAGCAGCCTCCCCCGGACAGGGGTCCTAGGCTACAATGAGCAGTTCTTC	CASSLPRTGVLGYNEQFF
TRBV5-6	TRBD1	17	few	TRBJ1-6	TGTGCCAGCAGCTTGGGGACAGGGAGAGGTTCCAATTCACCCCTCCACTTT	CASSLGTGRGSNSPLHF
TRBV5-4	.	15	.	TRBJ2-1	TGTGCCAGCAGGTTAACAGGGGGAGGGTACAATGAGCAGTTCTTC	CASRLTGGGYNEQFF
TRBV5-6	.	14	once	TRBJ2-2	TGTGCCAGCAGCTTGTGGTCCGGGGCCGGGGAGCTGTTTTTT	CASSLWSGAGELFF
TRBV9	TRBD1	15	few	TRBJ2-5	TGTGCCAGCAGCGGGGGACAGGGGGGCGGAGAGACCCAGTACTTC	CASSGGQGGGETQYF
TRBV19	.	14	.	TRBJ1-3	TGTGCCAGCCACCAGGGATCCGGAGGAAACACCATATATTTT	CASHQGSGGNTIYF
TRBV4-3	.	15	.	TRBJ1-1	TGCGCCAGCAGCCAAGATAGTGGGGGACTCACTGAAGCTTTCTTT	CASSQDSGGLTEAFF
TRBV20-1	.	16	.	TRBJ2-3	TGCAGTGCCAGTGGGGAGGAGCGGCCCTTTGTTGGTACGCAGTATTTT	CSASGEERPFVGTQYF
TRBV6-5	.	11	.	TRBJ2-4	TGTGCCAGCAGGGACAGAAACATTCAGTACTTC	CASRDRNIQYF
TRBV6-5	.	14	.	TRBJ1-2	TGTGCCAGCAGTTATGGGGGGGAAGGCTATGGCTACACCTTC	CASSYGGEGYGYTF
TRBV5-1	.	14	.	TRBJ1-2	TGCGCCAGCAGCTTATCAGGCAGTAAGGATGGCTACACCTTC	CASSLSGSKDGYTF
TRBV6-5	TRBD1	14	.	TRBJ1-2	TGTGCCACCAGAGAGGGACAGAGTAGTAGTGGCTACACCTTC	CATREGQSSSGYTF